The 21 T cell receptor beta chains below come from one sample, sequenced in a study of shared clonotypes between healthy human individuals. Assay used: immunoSEQ multiplex PCR; TCRdb lists only in-frame clones, some missing. Of 500,000 or so clones in the sample, roughly 95% are singletons; the top ten hold 0.05% to 0.08%. The source material was naive CD4+ T cells sorted from blood. The subset denotes: CD45RA+ positively selected. These receptors all come from a woman aged 30 to 39 in good health.

This clone appeared once. The chain uses TRBV5-1 and TRBJ2-7; D may be TRBD1 or TRBD2 (6 bases each). CDR3 size: 14 residues. Germline CDR1 SGHRS, CDR2 YFSETQ. Trimming removed 4 bases from V and 5 bases from J, with 16 bases in between. CDR3 protein: CASSHRDFLDEQYF. CDR3 nucleotides: TGCGCCAGCAGCCACAGGGACTTTTTAGACGAGCAGTACTTC.

The J gene is TRBJ2-1, the V gene TRBV29-1; TRBD1 agrees at 8 bases. The V and J ends lost 4 bases and 1 base, in that order; junction bases with no gene match: 6. The CDR3 is 15 residues long. In germline, CDR1 is SQVTM, CDR2 ANQGSEA. CDR3 residues: CSVVPQGASYNEQFF. Here the CDR3 DNA reads TGCAGCGTTGTCCCGCAGGGGGCTTCCTACAATGAGCAGTTCTTC.

The DNA of the CDR3 is TGTGCCAGCAGTGAAACGGGACTTATGAACACCGGGGAGCTGTTTTTT. Encoded protein: CASSETGLMNTGELFF. The J gene is TRBJ2-2, the V gene TRBV2; weak D call: TRBD2 (6 bases). Germline lookup yields CDR1 SNHLY and CDR2 FYNNEI. Trimming left V 2 bases short and J 1 base short, with 11 bases between. The CDR3 has 16 residues.

Here the CDR3 reads CASSLREGLTGPTYEQYF. DNA of the CDR3: TGCGCCAGCAGCCTCAGAGAGGGGTTGACAGGGCCCACCTACGAGCAGTACTTC. This chain links TRBV4-1 with TRBJ2-7; 7 bases map to TRBD1. The CDR3 consists of 18 residues. The germline CDR1 and CDR2 sequences are MGHRA and YSYEKL. J lost 2 bases, V lost 4 bases, and 17 bases had no gene match.

This rearrangement joins TRBV28 to TRBJ2-1; 8 bases align to TRBD2. CDR3 length: 17 residues. CDR1 is MDHEN and CDR2 is SYDVKM in the germline V gene. After removal of 5 bases from V and 3 bases from J, the junction contained 12 bases not matched to a gene. The CDR3: CASSPGRGRPLYNEQFF. In DNA form, the CDR3 reads TGTGCCAGCAGTCCCGGGAGGGGCCGTCCCCTCTACAATGAGCAGTTCTTC. The whole variable domain, filled in from reference TRBV28 and TRBJ2-1, reads DVKVTQSSRYLVKRTGEKVFLECVQDMDHENMFWYRQDPGLGLRLIYFSYDVKMKEKGDIPEGYSVSREKKERFSLILESASTNQTSMYLCASSPGRGRPLYNEQFFGPGTRLTVL.

The rearrangement links TRBV6-1 to TRBJ1-5; 9 bases match TRBD1. The ends lost 9 bases at V and 2 bases at J; junction bases unmatched: 8. Per germline, CDR1 MNHNS and CDR2 SASEGT. CDR3 length: 15 amino acids. CDR3 DNA: TGTGCCAGTGGATTTAGGACAGGGGGCAATCAGCCCCAGCATTTT. Protein sequence: CASGFRTGGNQPQHF.

This chain connects TRBV27 to TRBJ2-1; 11 bases fit TRBD2. In germline, CDR1 is MNHEY, CDR2 SMNVEV (reference sequence). The CDR3 consists of 15 residues. V gave up 8 bases and J gave up 5 bases; unmatched junction bases: 8. In DNA form, the CDR3 reads TGTGCCAGCTGCGGACTAGCGGGTTCTAACAATGAGCAGTTCTTC. This sequence encodes CASCGLAGSNNEQFF.

The chain employs TRBV7-9 and TRBJ2-1; TRBD2 agrees at 10 bases. The V gene's germline CDR1 is SEHNR and CDR2 FQNEAQ (reference sequence). V was clipped by 1 base and J by 13 bases; unmatched bases: 10. The CDR3 is 15 residues long. The CDR3 coding sequence is TGTGCCAGCAGCTTAGGGCTAGCGGGAGACCTATCTCAGTTCTTC. It translates to CASSLGLAGDLSQFF.

CDR3 coding DNA: TGTGCCAGCAGTTACTCTAGCGGGCTGAACACCGGGGAGCTGTTTTTT. The encoded protein is CASSYSSGLNTGELFF. This chain connects TRBV6-6 to TRBJ2-2, with TRBD2 matching over 7 bases. The V and J ends lost 0 bases and 1 base, in that order; junction bases with no gene match: 2. The germline V gene encodes CDR1 MNHNY and CDR2 SVGAGI (reference sequence). This CDR3 comprises 16 residues.

The CDR3 spells CASTRGLETQYF. The CDR3, as DNA: TGTGCCAGCACCCGAGGTCTGGAGACCCAGTACTTC. The J gene is TRBJ2-5, the V gene TRBV7-8, with D unresolved. Germline-derived CDR1 and CDR2 are SGHVS and FQNEAQ. This CDR3 region has 12 residues. V lost 7 bases to trimming and J lost 5 bases, with 11 bases between them.

The V call is TRBV7-9, the J call TRBJ2-7, with 7 bases matching TRBD1. V was clipped by 5 bases and J by 3 bases; unmatched bases: 4. This CDR3 contains 13 residues. Per germline, CDR1 SEHNR and CDR2 FQNEAQ (reference sequence). Written as DNA, the CDR3 is TGTGCCAGCAGCCGCCGGGACAGCTACGAGCAGTACTTC. Its protein product is CASSRRDSYEQYF.

This chain uses TRBV7-6 with TRBJ2-5, with 9 positions matching TRBD1. The CDR3 has 15 amino acids. The V gene end was trimmed by 4 bases and the J gene end by 1 base; junction bases not matched to a gene: 4. The germline V gene has CDR1 SGHVS and CDR2 FNYEAQ. The CDR3 spells CASSSLTGGQETQYF. In DNA form, the CDR3 reads TGTGCCAGCAGCTCCTTGACAGGGGGCCAAGAGACCCAGTACTTC.

The chain recombines TRBV5-6 with TRBJ2-2; 8 nucleotides align to TRBD1. Looked up from germline, CDR1 is SGHDT and CDR2 is YYEEEE. J gave up 6 bases and V 4 bases, and 5 bases lay outside the gene matches. This CDR3 comprises 14 residues. This CDR3 is CASSRRGRAGELFF. The CDR3 coding sequence is TGTGCCAGCAGCCGCAGGGGGCGGGCCGGGGAGCTGTTTTTT.

CDR3 residues: CASSLLTSGNNEQFF. CDR3 coding DNA: TGTGCCAGCAGCTTACTGACTAGCGGGAACAATGAGCAGTTCTTC. V gene TRBV7-9 combines with J gene TRBJ2-1, with 11 nucleotides matching TRBD2. There are 15 residues in the CDR3. From germline, CDR1 is SEHNR and CDR2 FQNEAQ (reference sequence). V trimming: 2 bases; J trimming: 5 bases; junction bases outside the gene matches: 2.

On this clone: At the DNA level, this CDR3 is encoded by other sequences in the same sample as well. CDR3 bases: TGTGCCAGCAGCGGGTTAGCGGGGACCTACAATGAGCAGTTCTTC. Protein product: CASSGLAGTYNEQFF. The chain carries TRBV9 and TRBJ2-1; 8 nucleotides agree with TRBD2. The CDR3 has 15 residues. The V gene's germline CDR1 is SGDLS and CDR2 YYNGEE. V trimming: 3 bases; J trimming: 2 bases; junction bases outside the gene matches: 4.

The chain has TRBV2 and TRBJ1-1; D call uncertain. V lost 3 bases, J lost 0 bases, and 8 bases lay in between. This CDR3 is built from 14 residues. Germline V gene sequence: CDR1 SNHLY, CDR2 FYNNEI. CDR3 DNA: TGTGCCAGCAGTGACGGGGTCATGAACACTGAAGCTTTCTTT. This encodes CASSDGVMNTEAFF.

This clone was seen a single time. The J gene is TRBJ2-1, the V gene TRBV5-8, with D possibly being TRBD1 (5 bases). Germline V lookup: CDR1 SGHTS, CDR2 YDEGEE. Trimming took 1 base from V and 8 from J, leaving 13 bases between them. CDR3 length equals 14 residues. The CDR3 spells CASSLRQGKDEQFF. The CDR3 DNA sequence: TGTGCCAGCAGCTTGCGTCAGGGTAAAGATGAGCAGTTCTTC.

In its sample, this clone was seen a few times. The chain combines TRBV6-1 with TRBJ1-5; a weak D match, TRBD1 (6 bases). The V end was cut by 2 bases, the J end by 7 bases, with 9 bases between. CDR3 size: 13 residues. Per germline, CDR1 MNHNS and CDR2 SASEGT. CDR3 sequence reads: CASSESRGQPQHF. For the CDR3, the DNA is TGTGCCAGCAGTGAAAGCAGGGGCCAGCCCCAGCATTTT.

V usage is TRBV4-1 and J usage is TRBJ1-2, with TRBD1 matching 8 bases. After removal of 3 bases from V and 6 bases from J, the junction contained 12 bases not matched to a gene. The germline V gene encodes CDR1 MGHRA and CDR2 YSYEKL. The CDR3 runs 16 residues. The CDR3 reads CASSQPYRGKMDGYTF. CDR3 coding DNA: TGCGCCAGCAGCCAGCCATACAGGGGGAAGATGGATGGCTACACCTTC.

The gene calls are TRBV12-5 and TRBJ2-1; 10 bases align to TRBD1. The V and J ends lost 3 bases and 7 bases, in that order; junction bases with no gene match: 6. There are 15 residues in the CDR3. Germline V lookup: CDR1 LGHNT, CDR2 FRNRAP. For the CDR3, the DNA is TGTGCTAGTGGTTTCGGGACAGGGGCTCGAAATGAGCAGTTCTTC. It is translated as CASGFGTGARNEQFF.

The rearrangement links TRBV13 to TRBJ2-1, with D perhaps matching TRBD2 (6 bases). CDR1 and CDR2 (germline): PRHDT, FYEKMQ (reference sequence). The CDR3 sequence is 15 residues long. Deletions cut 5 bases from V and 7 bases from J, with 18 bases between. The CDR3 here is CASSLASSGRNEQFF. The CDR3 nucleotides read TGTGCCAGCAGCCTAGCGTCTTCGGGAAGGAATGAGCAGTTCTTC. The whole variable domain, remainder taken from reference TRBV13 and TRBJ2-1, is AAGVIQSPRHLIKEKRETATLKCYPIPRHDTVYWYQQGPGQDPQFLISFYEKMQSDKGSIPDRFSAQQFSDYHSELNMSSLELGDSALYFCASSLASSGRNEQFFGPGTRLTVL.